Detailed here is one TCR beta chain. The antigen remains undetermined. This specimen belongs to a study of shared clonotypes between healthy human individuals. Turning to the study itself: Donor ages ranged 18 to 49 years: a couple of women, a few men. Donors had three CD4 naive, three CD4 memory, two CD8 naive and one CD8 memory plate apiece.

Method: immunoSEQ multiplex PCR; TCRdb's copy keeps in-frame clones and lacks some. Of roughly 2.6 million clones in the sample, 85% to 95% were seen once. V was clipped by 0 bases and J by 3 bases; unmatched bases: 11. This CDR3 spans 19 amino acids. Study-wide points: Naive subsets, compared against memory subsets, generally had larger estimated richness values. Sharing across four donors was highest in naive CD4 (around 5%) and lowest in memory CD8 (roughly 0.4%).

The genes are TRBV23-1 and TRBJ1-5, with TRBD1 matching 10 bases. TRBV23-1 is marked as an open reading frame, function uncertain. The sequence was obtained from a man between 18 and 29 years old in good health. Sequencing was carried out using naive CD4+ T cells sorted from blood. Subset described: CD45RA+ positively selected. The CDR3 is CASSQSRGTGAAHNQPQHF. CDR3 nucleotides: TGCGCCAGCAGTCAATCTAGGGGGACAGGGGCCGCCCACAATCAGCCCCAGCATTTT.